The 23 T cell receptor beta chains presented below share a single source sample, sequenced in a study of T-cell reconstitution after alpha-beta-depleted transplantation in children. The TCRbeta library was prepared with unique molecular identifiers. One entry per CDR3 protein, called by TCRdb with MiXCR from the PCR reads. In the table there are tens of thousands of distinct CDR3 sequences, more than 5.5% of which are singletons. This sample comprised PBMCs from the stem cell graft donor, obtained from the stem cell graft. The receptors derive from a human donor who donated a stem cell graft to a child with acute lymphoblastic leukemia.

This clonotype was observed many times. The rearrangement uses TRBV5-1 and TRBJ1-2; 8 bases fit TRBD1. V trimming: 0 bases; J trimming: 8 bases; junction bases outside the gene matches: 15. The germline gives CDR1 SGHRS, CDR2 YFSETQ. This CDR3 region has 17 residues. The CDR3 bases are TGCGCCAGCAGCTTGGAAGCGCCGGACAGGGAAGTCCACGGCTACACCTTC. Protein sequence: CASSLEAPDREVHGYTF.

In this sample, this clonotype turned up many times. The chain couples TRBV18 to TRBJ2-1; 9 bases are a match to TRBD1. This CDR3 comprises 17 residues. V trimming: 3 bases; J trimming: 1 base; junction bases outside the gene matches: 7. In germline, CDR1 is KGHSH, CDR2 LQKENI. CDR3 DNA sequence: TGTGCCAGCTCACCGGACAGGGGTTCAGGGTCCTACAATGAGCAGTTCTTC. It yields the protein CASSPDRGSGSYNEQFF.

Many counts were recorded for this clonotype. The J gene is TRBJ1-2, the V gene TRBV29-1; no firm D call. CDR1 is SQVTM, CDR2 ANQGSEA, per germline. Trimming left V 3 bases short and J 2 bases short, with 13 bases between. The CDR3 has 14 residues. The CDR3 here is CSVEGWAANYGYTF. CDR3 coding DNA: TGCAGCGTTGAGGGTTGGGCGGCGAACTATGGCTACACCTTC.

In this sample, this clonotype turned up many times. V and J are TRBV27 and TRBJ2-1; TRBD2 matches 13 bases. The CDR3 is made up of 15 amino acids. With 7 bases clipped from V and 5 bases from J, the junction kept 5 bases outside the gene matches. CDR1 is MNHEY, CDR2 SMNVEV, per germline (reference sequence). CDR3 amino acids: CASTRTSGSHNEQFF. DNA for the CDR3: TGTGCCAGCACCCGGACTAGCGGGAGCCACAATGAGCAGTTCTTC.

This clonotype was detected many times. The chain has TRBV27 and TRBJ1-6; 8 nucleotides align to TRBD1. Germline V lookup: CDR1 MNHEY, CDR2 SMNVEV (reference sequence). This CDR3 contains 12 residues. V was clipped by 6 bases and J by 12 bases; unmatched bases: 4. The CDR3 sequence is CASRSDRGPLHF. In DNA form, the CDR3 reads TGTGCCAGCAGGTCCGACAGGGGACCCCTCCACTTT.

In its sample, this clonotype was seen a few times. The chain has TRBV19 and TRBJ1-5; tentatively, D is TRBD1 (5 bases). Between the trimmed V and J ends, which lost 6 bases and 0 bases, there was a span of 12 bases. Germline V lookup: CDR1 LNHDA, CDR2 SQIVND (reference sequence). CDR3 size: 15 residues. CDR3 region: CASSQGLYSNQPQHF. In DNA form, the CDR3 reads TGTGCCAGTAGCCAGGGCCTTTATAGCAATCAGCCCCAGCATTTT.

This clonotype came up many times. The V and J genes are TRBV9 and TRBJ2-7; D may be TRBD1 (5 bases). This CDR3 is 14 amino acids long. The germline V gene encodes CDR1 SGDLS and CDR2 YYNGEE. V shed 4 bases and J shed 1 base, with 12 bases lying between them. This CDR3 is CASSKKYRSYEQYF. The CDR3 DNA follows: TGTGCCAGCAGCAAGAAATACAGGTCCTACGAGCAGTACTTC.

This clonotype was seen a handful of times. The V call is TRBV20-1, the J call TRBJ2-1, with 7 bases lining up with TRBD2. Trimming at V came to 4 bases and at J to 9 bases, leaving 6 bases not matched to a gene. Germline CDR1 is DFQATT and CDR2 is SNEGSKA (reference sequence). CDR3 length: 12 amino acids. CDR3 loop: CSATAGVVEQFF. CDR3 coding DNA: TGCAGTGCTACGGCGGGGGTGGTTGAGCAGTTCTTC.

The sample holds many counts of this clonotype. The chain combines TRBV7-3 with TRBJ1-2; the D gene is possibly TRBD1 (5 bases). V dropped 4 bases and J dropped 6 bases, with 12 bases sitting between them. Germline V CDR1 and CDR2: SGHTA, FQGTGA. The CDR3 length is 13 residues. This CDR3 is CASSSFGGDGYTF. The CDR3 DNA sequence: TGTGCCAGCAGCTCCTTCGGGGGGGATGGCTACACCTTC.

This clonotype occurred many times. J is TRBJ1-1 and V is TRBV4-3; no reliable D call. Germline loops: CDR1 LGHNA, CDR2 YSLEER. V was clipped by 0 bases and J by 5 bases, with 10 bases between them. The CDR3 runs 14 residues. CDR3 protein: CASSQDRKWTEAFF. The CDR3 nucleotides read TGCGCCAGCAGCCAAGACCGTAAGTGGACTGAAGCTTTCTTT.

The table lists this clonotype with many counts. The rearrangement uses TRBV20-1 and TRBJ2-7, with D maybe TRBD2 (5 bases). The germline V and J ends were trimmed by 6 bases and 5 bases, with 20 bases remaining between them. CDR3 length: 14 amino acids. Germline V gene sequence: CDR1 DFQATT, CDR2 SNEGSKA (reference sequence). As DNA, the CDR3 is TGCAGTGCAATCCGGAGGAGAGGTGGGGACGAGCAGTACTTC. Its translation: CSAIRRRGGDEQYF.

This clonotype was picked up many times. The chain has TRBV11-2 and TRBJ2-7; the D call may be TRBD1 or TRBD2 (6 bases each). The V end was cut by 0 bases, the J end by 3 bases, with 18 bases between. The CDR3 totals 17 residues. Germline CDR1 and CDR2: SGHAT and FQNNGV. Written as DNA, the CDR3 is TGTGCCAGCAGCTTAGAGCCAGGGGACTCGGCACTCTACGAGCAGTACTTC. It yields the protein CASSLEPGDSALYEQYF.

This clonotype came up many times. The CDR3 bases are TGCAGTGCTTCTGGTGCGGGACAGGGCACCTACGAGCAGTACTTC. This gives the protein CSASGAGQGTYEQYF. J is TRBJ2-7 and V is TRBV20-1; 9 positions match TRBD1. CDR3 length equals 15 residues. Germline CDR1 and CDR2: DFQATT and SNEGSKA (reference sequence). The trim removed 5 bases at V and 2 bases at J, leaving 10 bases unmatched.

This clonotype occurred many times. The gene calls are TRBV2 and TRBJ2-3; D not resolved. Between the trimmed V and J ends, which lost 6 bases and 3 bases, there was a span of 10 bases. Germline CDR1 and CDR2: SNHLY and FYNNEI. The CDR3 runs to 13 residues. This chain's CDR3 is CASRKGITDTQYF. The CDR3 DNA sequence: TGTGCCAGCAGGAAGGGCATTACAGATACGCAGTATTTT.

This clonotype has a count of ten or more. The chain uses TRBV3-1 and TRBJ2-3; TRBD1 might be the D (6 bases). Germline CDR1 and CDR2: LGHDT and YNNKEL (reference sequence). The CDR3 has 14 amino acids. V lost 3 bases and J lost 6, with 13 bases in between. The CDR3 sequence: CASSQVTGTDTQYF. DNA of the CDR3: TGTGCCAGCAGCCAGGTTACAGGGACGGATACGCAGTATTTT.

This clonotype was recorded once. V gene TRBV5-6 combines with J gene TRBJ2-5; 7 nucleotides align to TRBD2. From germline, CDR1 is SGHDT and CDR2 YYEEEE. The V and J ends lost 0 bases and 6 bases, in that order; junction bases with no gene match: 8. The CDR3 runs to 15 residues. CDR3: CASSLVMTSRKTQYF. In nucleotides, the CDR3 is TGTGCCAGCAGCTTGGTCATGACTAGCAGGAAGACCCAGTACTTC.

This clonotype came up many times. The CDR3 sequence is CASSLPGQGAETQYF. The CDR3 nucleotides are TGTGCCAGCAGCTTACCTGGACAGGGTGCAGAGACCCAGTACTTC. V is TRBV7-2 and J is TRBJ2-5, with 8 positions matching TRBD1. V lost 2 bases to trimming and J lost 4 bases; unmatched junction nucleotides: 6. CDR3 size: 15 residues. Germline V gene data show CDR1 as SGHTA and CDR2 as FQGNSA.

Ten or more counts support this clonotype. The chain combines TRBV7-8 with TRBJ2-7, with D uncertain. V dropped 7 bases and J dropped 3 bases, with 13 bases sitting between them. The CDR3 runs to 13 residues. Germline V gene data show CDR1 as SGHVS and CDR2 as FQNEAQ. CDR3 coding DNA: TGTGCCAGCACCAGGAGAACAGACTACGAGCAGTACTTC. Translating gives CASTRRTDYEQYF.

The rearrangement links TRBV4-2 to TRBJ1-1; tentative D call: TRBD1 (5 bases). The CDR3 spans 15 residues. V was clipped by 0 bases and J by 5 bases, with 13 bases between them. In germline, CDR1 is LGHNA, CDR2 YNFKEQ. CDR3 sequence reads: CASSQDEGENTEAFF. The CDR3, as DNA: TGTGCCAGCAGCCAAGATGAAGGGGAGAATACTGAAGCTTTCTTT.

This clonotype was counted many times. This sequence joins TRBV10-3 and TRBJ2-4; maybe TRBD2 (5 bases). V lost 1 base, J lost 0 bases, and 16 bases lay in between. Germline CDR1 ENHRY, CDR2 SYGVKD. The CDR3 extends over 18 amino acids. CDR3 bases: TGTGCCATCAGTGAGTTTCAGAGCGGATCGCTAGCCAAAAACATTCAGTACTTC. Translating it yields CAISEFQSGSLAKNIQYF.

This clonotype was seen at least ten times. The rearrangement joins TRBV5-1 to TRBJ2-2, with unresolved D. Germline loops: CDR1 SGHRS, CDR2 YFSETQ. V was shortened by 4 bases and J by 5 bases, with 18 bases between the two germline ends. CDR3 length: 16 residues. CDR3 bases: TGCGCCAGCAGCCCATGGGATGGCTGGGATACCGGGGAGCTGTTTTTT. The encoded protein is CASSPWDGWDTGELFF.

In its sample, this clonotype was seen many times. The genes are TRBV20-1 and TRBJ2-2; TRBD1 matches at 7 bases. The CDR3 is made up of 17 amino acids. Germline loops: CDR1 DFQATT, CDR2 SNEGSKA (reference sequence). The junction had 11 bases not matched to a gene; V was cut back by 0 bases and J by 4 bases. CDR3 bases: TGCAGTGCTAGAGATCTCGGTCAGGGGGACGTCACCGGGGAGCTGTTTTTT. This gives the protein CSARDLGQGDVTGELFF.

This chain uses TRBV5-4 with TRBJ1-3, with D perhaps TRBD1 (5 bases). CDR1 is SGHNT and CDR2 is YYREEE in the germline V gene (reference sequence). The CDR3 is 13 amino acids. Trimming removed 5 bases at V and 2 bases at J, with 8 bases between. The CDR3 nucleotides read TGTGCCAGCAGAGGGACCCCTGGAAACACCATATATTTT. Translation gives CASRGTPGNTIYF.